One and the same sample provided the 5 T cell receptor beta chains below, sequenced in a study of shared clonotypes between healthy human individuals (TCRdb year 2020). The library relied on the immunoSEQ multiplex PCR assay. Drawn from immuneACCESS, this table holds only the in-frame rearrangements with V and J called that TCRdb kept. Clones are partly lost; checked studies trace under half to an unresolved V gene and leave the rest unexplained. The sample records approximately 2.4 million clones, approximately 94% of which are singletons. Together, the top ten hold roughly 0.13% of the sample. Source material: naive CD4+ T cells sorted from blood. The cell subset or site label, as the study defines it: CD45RA+ positively selected. These TCRs come from a man younger than 35 in good health.

The V and J genes are TRBV10-3 and TRBJ2-2; D is possibly TRBD1 or TRBD2 (5 bases each). The length of the CDR3 is 14 residues. Trimming stripped 7 bases from V and 2 bases from J, with 11 bases between. The germline V gene encodes CDR1 ENHRY and CDR2 SYGVKD. The DNA for the CDR3 is TGTGCCATCAACCGGGACGGAAACACCGGGGAGCTGTTTTTT. Translating it yields CAINRDGNTGELFF.

V is TRBV4-1 and J is TRBJ1-1; D remains ambiguous. Trimming removed 6 bases at V and 1 base at J, with 12 bases between. Germline V CDR1 and CDR2: MGHRA, YSYEKL. This CDR3 is 14 amino acids long. CDR3 region: CASRPPEANTEAFF. The CDR3, as DNA: TGCGCCAGCAGACCTCCGGAGGCGAACACTGAAGCTTTCTTT.

This chain uses TRBV6-5 with TRBJ1-4, with D possibly TRBD1 on 5 matching bases. Trimming shortened V by 1 base and J by 4 bases, and 13 bases separated the two germline ends. Per germline, CDR1 MNHEY and CDR2 SVGAGI. CDR3 size: 16 residues. The CDR3 loop reads CASSYLTGAVNEKLFF. In nucleotides, the CDR3 is TGTGCCAGCAGTTACTTAACAGGAGCCGTTAATGAAAAACTGTTTTTT.

This clone was seen once. The chain employs TRBV6-5 and TRBJ1-5; no reliable D call. Trimming pared 0 bases from V and 3 bases from J, leaving 12 bases between. CDR3 length equals 16 residues. CDR1 and CDR2 from the germline V gene are MNHEY and SVGAGI. This chain's CDR3 is CASSYSSRGINQPQHF. Written as DNA, the CDR3 is TGTGCCAGCAGTTACTCGTCAAGAGGTATCAATCAGCCCCAGCATTTT.

A single count supports this clone. The chain has TRBV6-1 and TRBJ2-7; D is undetermined. The CDR3 sequence is 13 residues long. V lost 6 bases and J lost 2, with 11 bases in between. CDR1 and CDR2 (germline): MNHNS, SASEGT. CDR3 DNA: TGTGCCAGCAGCGCCCCGCCAACCTACGAGCAGTACTTC. Protein: CASSAPPTYEQYF.